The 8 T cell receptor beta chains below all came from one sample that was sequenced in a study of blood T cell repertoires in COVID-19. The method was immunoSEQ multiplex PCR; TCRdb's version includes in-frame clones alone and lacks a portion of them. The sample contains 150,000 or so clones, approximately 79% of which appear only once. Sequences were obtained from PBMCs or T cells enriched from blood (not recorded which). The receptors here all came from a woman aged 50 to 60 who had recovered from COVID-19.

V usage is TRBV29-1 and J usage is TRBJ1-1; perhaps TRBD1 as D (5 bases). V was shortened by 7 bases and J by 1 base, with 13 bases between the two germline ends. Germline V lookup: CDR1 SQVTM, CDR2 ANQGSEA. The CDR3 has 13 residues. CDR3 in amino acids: CSGGPGGNTEAFF. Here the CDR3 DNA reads TGCAGCGGGGGACCGGGGGGGAACACTGAAGCTTTCTTT.

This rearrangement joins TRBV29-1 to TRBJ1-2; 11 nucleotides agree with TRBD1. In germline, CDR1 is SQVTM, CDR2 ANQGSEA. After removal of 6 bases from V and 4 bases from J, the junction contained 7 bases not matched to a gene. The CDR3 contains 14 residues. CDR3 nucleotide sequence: TGCAGCGTCCAGGACAGGGGGCGCGGCTATGGCTACACCTTC. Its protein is CSVQDRGRGYGYTF. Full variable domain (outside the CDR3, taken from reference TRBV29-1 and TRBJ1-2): SAVISQKPSRDICQRGTSLTIQCQVDSQVTMMFWYRQQPGQSLTLIATANQGSEATYESGFVIDKFPISRPNLTFSTLTVSNMSPEDSSIYLCSVQDRGRGYGYTFGSGTRLTVV.

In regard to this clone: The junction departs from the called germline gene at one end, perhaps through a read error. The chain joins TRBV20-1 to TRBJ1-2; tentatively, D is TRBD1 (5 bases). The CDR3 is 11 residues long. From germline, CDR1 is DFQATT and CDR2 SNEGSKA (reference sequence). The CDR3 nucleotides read TGCAGTGCTAGGGAGGGACCCCTCAACGCCTTC. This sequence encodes CSAREGPLNAF.

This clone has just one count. CDR3 in amino acids: CASSIAVNQPQHF. CDR3 in DNA: TGTGCCAGTAGTATAGCGGTAAATCAGCCCCAGCATTTT. The J gene is TRBJ1-5, the V gene TRBV19; D not certain. V lost 1 base to trimming and J lost 4 bases, with 5 bases between them. The germline CDR1 and CDR2 sequences are LNHDA and SQIVND (reference sequence). This CDR3 has 13 amino acids.

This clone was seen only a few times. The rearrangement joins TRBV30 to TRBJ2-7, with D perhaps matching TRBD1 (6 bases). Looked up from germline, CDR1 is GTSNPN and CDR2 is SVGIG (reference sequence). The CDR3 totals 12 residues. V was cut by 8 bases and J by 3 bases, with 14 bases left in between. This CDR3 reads CARGTTNYEQYF. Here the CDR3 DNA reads TGTGCCCGAGGGACAACCAACTACGAGCAGTACTTC.

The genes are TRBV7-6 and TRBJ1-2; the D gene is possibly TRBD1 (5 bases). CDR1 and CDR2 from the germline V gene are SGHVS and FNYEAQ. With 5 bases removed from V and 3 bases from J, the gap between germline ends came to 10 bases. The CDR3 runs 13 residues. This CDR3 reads CASSTGLDYGYTF. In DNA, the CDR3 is TGTGCCAGCAGCACAGGCCTAGACTATGGCTACACCTTC.

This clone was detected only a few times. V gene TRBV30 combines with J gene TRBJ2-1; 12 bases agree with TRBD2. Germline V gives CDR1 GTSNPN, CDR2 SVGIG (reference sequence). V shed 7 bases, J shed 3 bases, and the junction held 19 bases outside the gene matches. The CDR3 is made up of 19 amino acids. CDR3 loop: CASYPTVTSGGSLYNEQFF. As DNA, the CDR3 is TGTGCCTCTTACCCTACCGTGACTAGCGGGGGATCTCTCTACAATGAGCAGTTCTTC.

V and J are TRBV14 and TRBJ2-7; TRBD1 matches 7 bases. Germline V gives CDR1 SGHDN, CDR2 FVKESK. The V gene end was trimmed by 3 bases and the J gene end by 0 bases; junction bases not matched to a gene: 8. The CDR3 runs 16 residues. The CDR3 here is CASSHMTGISSYEQYF. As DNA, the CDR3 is TGTGCCAGCAGCCACATGACAGGGATTAGCTCCTACGAGCAGTACTTC.